The clone carrying this T cell receptor beta chain was detected ten times or more. Its matching antigen is unknown. The ends lost 6 bases at V and 4 bases at J; junction bases unmatched: 5. The CDR3 covers 13 residues. Germline V gene lookup returns CDR1 SNHLY and CDR2 FYNNEI. This record comes from a study of regulatory T cells in long-lasting Graves disease. Study-level findings and limits: A reduction in accuracy may have resulted from the small sample size. Persistent disease was characterized by preferential usage of TRBV28, TRBJ1-2 and TRBJ2-5.

Arm-PCR of CDR3 regions and iRepertoire HTBI primers were the basis on which TCR beta libraries were built. TCRdb re-called the multiplex PCR reads with MiXCR, one entry per CDR3 protein. The data contain about 310,000 distinct CDR3 sequences, about 18% of them singletons. As to time point: newly diagnosed GD, antithyroid drugs for less than 3 months. From RNA extracted from PBMCs, the TCR library was made. The specimen comprised peripheral blood mononuclear cells (PBMCs), sampled at new diagnosis, from a patient treated with antithyroid drugs. The origin of this receptor is a female donor with Graves disease. The chain recombines TRBV2 with TRBJ2-5; the match to TRBD1 covers 7 bases. CDR3 sequence reads: CASRGQVRETQYF. Here the CDR3 DNA reads TGTGCCAGCAGAGGACAGGTCCGAGAGACCCAGTACTTC.